Sequencing of this T cell receptor (beta chain) was carried out in a study of cytomegalovirus exposure and HLA in healthy donors. Findings and caveats of the study: Overall, roughly 170 TCR beta chains were annotated as cytomegalovirus-associated. In a later analysis, a missense DCLRE1C variant was linked to TCR beta V- and J-gene trimming. For most TCR beta V segments, an earlier analysis put the productive rate at about 90% or about 30% of the time.

PCR primers comprised 60 Vbeta and 13 Jbeta primers. The method was immunoSEQ multiplex PCR; TCRdb's version includes in-frame clones alone and lacks a portion of them. The table lists approximately 72,000 clones, with less than 5.5% in the top ten. Germline loops: CDR1 KGHSH, CDR2 LQKENI. The CDR3 has 16 amino acids. J was trimmed by 7 bases and V by 3 bases; bases with no gene match: 7. As concerns this clone: Its antigen is still unknown.

J is TRBJ1-5 and V is TRBV18, with TRBD1 identical over 12 bases. This clonotype was obtained from a woman in her forties in good health and CMV-seropositive. Sequenced material: PBMCs. For the CDR3, the DNA is TGTGCCAGCTCACCCCAGGGACAGGGGGCCTTCCAGCCCCAGCATTTT. This gives the protein CASSPQGQGAFQPQHF.